The source of this T cell receptor beta chain is a study of blood T cell repertoires in COVID-19. This table comes from immunoSEQ multiplex PCR, and its TCRdb copy is limited to in-frame clones, with some not included. The table lists approximately 270,000 clones, roughly nine tenths of them singletons. The germline V gene has CDR1 MGHRA and CDR2 YSYEKL. CDR3 length: 14 amino acids. J was trimmed by 9 bases and V by 3 bases; bases with no gene match: 7. Living in about two dozen US areas, the participants were between 18 and 89 years of age. Sequencing used PBMCs or T cells enriched from blood (not recorded which). The chain joins TRBV4-1 to TRBJ2-1; 8 bases fit TRBD1. The sequence was obtained from a human donor in a cohort exposed to, infected with or recovered from COVID-19 (not recorded which). The donor label of this sample is uncertain. The DNA of the CDR3 is TGCGCCAGCAGCCAGACAGGGGCTTGGGGTGAGCAGTTCTTC. As protein: CASSQTGAWGEQFF.